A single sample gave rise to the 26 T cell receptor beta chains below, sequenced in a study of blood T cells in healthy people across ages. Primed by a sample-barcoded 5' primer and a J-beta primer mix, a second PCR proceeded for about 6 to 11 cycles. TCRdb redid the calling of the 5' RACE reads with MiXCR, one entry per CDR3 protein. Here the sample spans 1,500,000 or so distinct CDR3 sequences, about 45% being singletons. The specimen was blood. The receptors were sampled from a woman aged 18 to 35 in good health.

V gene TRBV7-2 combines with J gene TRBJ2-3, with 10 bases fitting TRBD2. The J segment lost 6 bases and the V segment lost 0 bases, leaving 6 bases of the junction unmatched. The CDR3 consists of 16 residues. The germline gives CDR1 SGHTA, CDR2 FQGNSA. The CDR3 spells CASSLAASGSGDTQYF. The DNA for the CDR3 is TGTGCCAGCAGCTTAGCGGCTAGCGGGAGTGGCGATACGCAGTATTTT. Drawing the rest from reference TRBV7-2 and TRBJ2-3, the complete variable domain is GAGVSQSPSNKVTEKGKDVELRCDPISGHTALYWYRQSLGQGLEFLIYFQGNSAPDKSGLPSDRFSAERTGGSVSTLTIQRTQQEDSAVYLCASSLAASGSGDTQYFGPGTRLTVL.

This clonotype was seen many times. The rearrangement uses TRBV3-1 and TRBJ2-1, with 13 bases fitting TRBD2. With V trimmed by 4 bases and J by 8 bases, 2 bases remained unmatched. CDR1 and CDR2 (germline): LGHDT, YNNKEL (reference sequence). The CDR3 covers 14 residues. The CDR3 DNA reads TGTGCCAGCAGCCGGACTAGCGGGGGTCATGAGCAGTTCTTC. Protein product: CASSRTSGGHEQFF.

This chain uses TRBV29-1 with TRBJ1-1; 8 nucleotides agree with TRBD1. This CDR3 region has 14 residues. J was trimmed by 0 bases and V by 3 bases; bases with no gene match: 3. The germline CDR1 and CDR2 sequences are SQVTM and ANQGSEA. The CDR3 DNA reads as TGCAGCGTTGAGCAGGGGGCCATGAACACTGAAGCTTTCTTT. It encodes CSVEQGAMNTEAFF.

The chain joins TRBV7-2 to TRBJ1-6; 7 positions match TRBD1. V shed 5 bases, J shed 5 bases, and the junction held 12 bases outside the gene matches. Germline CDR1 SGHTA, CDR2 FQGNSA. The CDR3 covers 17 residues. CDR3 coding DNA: TGTGCCAGCAGCCCGGGGGGAGGGGGCGCGCATAATTCACCCCTCCACTTT. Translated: CASSPGGGGAHNSPLHF. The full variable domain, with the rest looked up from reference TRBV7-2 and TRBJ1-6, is GAGVSQSPSNKVTEKGKDVELRCDPISGHTALYWYRQSLGQGLEFLIYFQGNSAPDKSGLPSDRFSAERTGGSVSTLTIQRTQQEDSAVYLCASSPGGGGAHNSPLHFGNGTRLTVT.

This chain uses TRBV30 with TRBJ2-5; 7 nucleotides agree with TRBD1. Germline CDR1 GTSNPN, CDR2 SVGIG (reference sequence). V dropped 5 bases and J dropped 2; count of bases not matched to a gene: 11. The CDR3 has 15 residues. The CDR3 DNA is TGTGCCTGGGACTTACAGGGGTTAGAGCAAGAGACCCAGTACTTC. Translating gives CAWDLQGLEQETQYF.

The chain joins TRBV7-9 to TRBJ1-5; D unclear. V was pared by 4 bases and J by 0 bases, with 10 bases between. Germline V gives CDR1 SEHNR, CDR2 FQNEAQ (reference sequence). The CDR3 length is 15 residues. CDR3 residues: CASSSSDGSNQPQHF. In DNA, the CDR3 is TGTGCCAGCAGCTCTTCGGACGGTAGCAATCAGCCCCAGCATTTT.

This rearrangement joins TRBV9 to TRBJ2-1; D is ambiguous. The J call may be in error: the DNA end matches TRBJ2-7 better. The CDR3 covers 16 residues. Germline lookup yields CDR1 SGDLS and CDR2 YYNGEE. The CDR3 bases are TGTGCCAGCAGCGGACCCTTAGGTCTCTCCTACAATGAGCAGTACTTC. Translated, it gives CASSGPLGLSYNEQYF.

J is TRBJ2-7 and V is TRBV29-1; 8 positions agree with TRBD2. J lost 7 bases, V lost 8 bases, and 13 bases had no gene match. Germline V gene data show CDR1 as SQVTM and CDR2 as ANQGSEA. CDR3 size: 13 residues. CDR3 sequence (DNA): TGCAGCATACAGCGGGAGAATTGGCATGAGCAGTACTTC. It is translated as CSIQRENWHEQYF.

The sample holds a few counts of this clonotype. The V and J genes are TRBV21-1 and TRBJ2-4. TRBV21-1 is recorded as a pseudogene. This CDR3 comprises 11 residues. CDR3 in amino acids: CASTTGDIQYF. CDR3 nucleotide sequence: TGTGCCAGCACCACAGGGGACATTCAGTACTTC.

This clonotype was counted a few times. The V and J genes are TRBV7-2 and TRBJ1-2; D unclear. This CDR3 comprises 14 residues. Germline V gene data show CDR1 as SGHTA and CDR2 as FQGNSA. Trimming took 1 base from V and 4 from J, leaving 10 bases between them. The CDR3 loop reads CASSLVGITYGYTF. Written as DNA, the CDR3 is TGTGCCAGCAGCTTAGTAGGCATAACCTATGGCTACACCTTC. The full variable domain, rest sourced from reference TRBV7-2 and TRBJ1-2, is GAGVSQSPSNKVTEKGKDVELRCDPISGHTALYWYRQSLGQGLEFLIYFQGNSAPDKSGLPSDRFSAERTGGSVSTLTIQRTQQEDSAVYLCASSLVGITYGYTFGSGTRLTVV.

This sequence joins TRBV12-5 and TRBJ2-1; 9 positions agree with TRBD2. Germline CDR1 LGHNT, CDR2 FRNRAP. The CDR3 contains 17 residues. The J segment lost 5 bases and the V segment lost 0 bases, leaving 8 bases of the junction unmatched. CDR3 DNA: TGTGCTAGTGGTTTGGTAAGGGGCGGGGGGGCTAACAATGAGCAGTTCTTC. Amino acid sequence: CASGLVRGGGANNEQFF.

The CDR3: CASSYSINHEQYF. The CDR3 DNA reads TGTGCCAGCAGTTACTCGATCAATCACGAGCAGTACTTC. V gene TRBV6-5 combines with J gene TRBJ2-7, with unresolved D. The V end lost 0 bases, the J end lost 5 bases, and 8 bases lay between the germline ends. This CDR3 is built from 13 residues. Germline V CDR1 and CDR2: MNHEY, SVGAGI.

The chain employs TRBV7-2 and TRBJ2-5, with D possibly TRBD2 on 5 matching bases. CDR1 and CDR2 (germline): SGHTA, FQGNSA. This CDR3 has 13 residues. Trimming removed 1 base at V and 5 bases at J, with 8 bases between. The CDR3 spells CASSLVEEETQYF. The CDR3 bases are TGTGCCAGCAGCTTAGTGGAGGAGGAGACCCAGTACTTC.

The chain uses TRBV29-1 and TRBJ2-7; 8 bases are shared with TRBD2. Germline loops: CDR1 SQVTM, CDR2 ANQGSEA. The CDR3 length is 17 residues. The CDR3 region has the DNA TGCAGTTACCAACAGGCCGAACGGGGGGGAAGAACCTACGAGCAGTACTTC. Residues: CSYQQAERGGRTYEQYF.

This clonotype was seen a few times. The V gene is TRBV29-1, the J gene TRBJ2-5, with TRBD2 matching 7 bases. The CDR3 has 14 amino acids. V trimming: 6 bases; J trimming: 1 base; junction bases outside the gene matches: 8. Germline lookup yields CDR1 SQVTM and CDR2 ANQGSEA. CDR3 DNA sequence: TGCAGCGTGAGGCCGGGGGGAGTCCAAGAGACCCAGTACTTC. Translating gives CSVRPGGVQETQYF. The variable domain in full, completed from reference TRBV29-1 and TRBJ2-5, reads SAVISQKPSRDICQRGTSLTIQCQVDSQVTMMFWYRQQPGQSLTLIATANQGSEATYESGFVIDKFPISRPNLTFSTLTVSNMSPEDSSIYLCSVRPGGVQETQYFGPGTRLLVL.

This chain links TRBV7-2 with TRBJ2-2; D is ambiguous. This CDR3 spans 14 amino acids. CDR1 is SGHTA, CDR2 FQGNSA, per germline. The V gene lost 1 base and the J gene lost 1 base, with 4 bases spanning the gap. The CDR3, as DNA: TGTGCCAGCAGCTTAGTGGTGAACACCGGGGAGCTGTTTTTT. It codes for CASSLVVNTGELFF.

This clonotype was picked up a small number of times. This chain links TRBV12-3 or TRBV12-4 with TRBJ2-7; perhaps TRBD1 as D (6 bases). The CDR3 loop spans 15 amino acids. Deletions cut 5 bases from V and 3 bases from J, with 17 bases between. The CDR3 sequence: CASSTQGRGIYEQYF. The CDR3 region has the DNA TGTGCCAGCAGTACCCAGGGGAGAGGCATCTACGAGCAGTACTTC.

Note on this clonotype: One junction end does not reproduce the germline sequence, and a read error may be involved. Written as DNA, the CDR3 is TGTGCCAGCAGTGACCCGGGACTCGAAGATGGCAACACCTTC. Its translation: CASSDPGLEDGNTF. The chain employs TRBV25-1 and TRBJ1-2, with D maybe TRBD1 (5 bases). CDR1 and CDR2 from the germline V gene are MGHDK and SYGVNS. The CDR3 is 14 amino acids.

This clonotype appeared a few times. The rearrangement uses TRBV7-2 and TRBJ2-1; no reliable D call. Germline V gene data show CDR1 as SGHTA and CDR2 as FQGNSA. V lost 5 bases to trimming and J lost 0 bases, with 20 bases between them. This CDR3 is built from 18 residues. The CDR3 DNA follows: TGTGCCAGCAGCCTCATGTCCCTTATGGAGAGCTCCTACAATGAGCAGTTCTTC. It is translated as CASSLMSLMESSYNEQFF.

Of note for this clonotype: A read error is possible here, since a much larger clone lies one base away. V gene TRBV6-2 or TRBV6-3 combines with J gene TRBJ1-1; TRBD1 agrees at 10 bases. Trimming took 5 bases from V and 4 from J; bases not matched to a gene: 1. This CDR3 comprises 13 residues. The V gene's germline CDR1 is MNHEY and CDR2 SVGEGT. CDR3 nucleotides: TGTGCCAGCAGTGGACAGGGGGTCACTGAAGCTTTCTTT. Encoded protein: CASSGQGVTEAFF.

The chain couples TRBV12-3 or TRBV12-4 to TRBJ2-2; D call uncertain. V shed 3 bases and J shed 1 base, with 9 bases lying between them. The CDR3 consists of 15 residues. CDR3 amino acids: CASSLYKLNTGELFF. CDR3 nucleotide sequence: TGTGCCAGCAGTTTGTATAAGCTGAACACCGGGGAGCTGTTTTTT.

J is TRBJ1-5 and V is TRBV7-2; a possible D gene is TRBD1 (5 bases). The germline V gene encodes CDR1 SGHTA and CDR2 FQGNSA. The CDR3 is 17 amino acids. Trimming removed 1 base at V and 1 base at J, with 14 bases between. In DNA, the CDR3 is TGTGCCAGCAGCTTAGGACCCCCGTGGGGGAGCAATCAGCCCCAGCATTTT. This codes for CASSLGPPWGSNQPQHF.

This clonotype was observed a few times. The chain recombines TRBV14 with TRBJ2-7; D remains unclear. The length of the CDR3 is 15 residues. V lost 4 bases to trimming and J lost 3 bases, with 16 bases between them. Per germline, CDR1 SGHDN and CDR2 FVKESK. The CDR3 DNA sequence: TGTGCCAGCAGCCCTGGACGAGCAGAGGACTACGAGCAGTACTTC. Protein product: CASSPGRAEDYEQYF.

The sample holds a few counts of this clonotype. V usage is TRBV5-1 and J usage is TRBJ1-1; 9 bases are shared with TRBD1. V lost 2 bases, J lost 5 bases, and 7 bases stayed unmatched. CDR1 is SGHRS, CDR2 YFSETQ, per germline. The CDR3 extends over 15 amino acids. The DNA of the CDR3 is TGCGCCAGCAGCTTTTTGGACAGGGGTGAGACTGAAGCTTTCTTT. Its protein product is CASSFLDRGETEAFF.

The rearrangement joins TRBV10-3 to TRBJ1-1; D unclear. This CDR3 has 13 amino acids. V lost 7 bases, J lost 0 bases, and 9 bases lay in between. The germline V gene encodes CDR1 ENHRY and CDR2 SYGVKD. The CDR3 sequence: CAITQTVNTEAFF. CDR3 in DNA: TGTGCCATCACCCAGACTGTGAACACTGAAGCTTTCTTT.

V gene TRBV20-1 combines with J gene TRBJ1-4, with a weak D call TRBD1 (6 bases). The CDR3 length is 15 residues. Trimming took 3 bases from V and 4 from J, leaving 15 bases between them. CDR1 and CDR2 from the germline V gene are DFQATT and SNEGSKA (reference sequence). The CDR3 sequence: CSASDPGHGNEKLFF. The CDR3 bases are TGCAGTGCTAGCGACCCGGGACATGGTAATGAAAAACTGTTTTTT.